This T cell receptor beta chain was retrieved from a study of T cells in Graves' hyperthyroidism and ophthalmopathy. V was trimmed by 3 bases and J by 1 base, leaving 15 bases between them. Germline assignment: CDR1 MDHEN and CDR2 SYDVKM. This CDR3 region has 16 residues. This clonotype was picked up many times. Amplification yielded TCR beta CDR3 regions, with RNA transcripts as the source. An initial round of RT-PCR targeting the TCR CDR3 relied on the HTBI primer set. A single record per CDR3 protein comes from TCRdb applying MiXCR to the multiplex PCR reads. The table lists some 700,000 distinct CDR3 sequences, approximately 15% of them singletons, with 15% to 17% in the top ten.

The V gene is TRBV28, the J gene TRBJ2-5; D possibly corresponds to TRBD1 (6 bases). The sequence came from a man aged 45-65 years with Graves' hyperthyroidism. Sequences were obtained from blood. The CDR3 reads CASSFSGAWVQETQYF. The CDR3 DNA reads TGTGCCAGCAGTTTCTCAGGGGCTTGGGTCCAAGAGACCCAGTACTTC.